The clone carrying this T cell receptor (beta chain) was detected only a few times. Antigen: not known. With V trimmed by 0 bases and J by 2 bases, 9 bases remained unmatched. The CDR3 spans 18 residues. CDR1 SGHNT and CDR2 YYREEE come from the germline V gene (reference sequence). This sample was taken from a study of shared clonotypes between healthy human individuals. Study conclusions and caveats: Only blood was sampled, and tissue TCR repertoires likely differ from blood ones.

Deep level was the assay's run setting. Unsorted PBMC DNA was run through sequencing on ten immunoSEQ deep assay plates. Study processing details: Filtering of immunoSEQ junctional sequences could not match full-length read filtering. The assay was immunoSEQ multiplex PCR, and TCRdb's table has in-frame clones only and misses some. V and J calls and clone size come straight from that table; D and trimming were deduced from the DNA. The sample lists 450,000 to 500,000 clones; roughly 80% were seen once. The chain is built from TRBV5-4 and TRBJ2-7; the match to TRBD2 covers 12 bases. The sample was PBMCs. The receptor comes from a woman in her thirties or forties in good health. Some clones in this sample may be carry-over from other donors' samples. CDR3 nucleotide sequence: TGTGCCAGCAGCTTGGGTCCTAGCGGGAGGGCCCCGACCTACGAGCAGTACTTC. Its translation: CASSLGPSGRAPTYEQYF.